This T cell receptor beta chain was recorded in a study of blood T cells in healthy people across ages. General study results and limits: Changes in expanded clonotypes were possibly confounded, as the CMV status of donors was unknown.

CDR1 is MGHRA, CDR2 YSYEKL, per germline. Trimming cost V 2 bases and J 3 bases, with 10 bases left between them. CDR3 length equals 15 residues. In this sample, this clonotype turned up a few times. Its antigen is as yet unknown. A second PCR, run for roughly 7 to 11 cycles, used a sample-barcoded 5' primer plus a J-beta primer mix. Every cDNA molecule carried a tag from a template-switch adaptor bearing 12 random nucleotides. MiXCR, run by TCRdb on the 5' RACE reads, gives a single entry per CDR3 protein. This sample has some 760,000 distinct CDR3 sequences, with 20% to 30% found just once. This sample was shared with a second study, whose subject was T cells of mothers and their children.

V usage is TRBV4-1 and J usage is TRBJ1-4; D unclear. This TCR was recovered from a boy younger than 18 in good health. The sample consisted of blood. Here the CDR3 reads CASSQIYGANEKLFF. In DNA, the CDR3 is TGCGCCAGCAGCCAAATATACGGGGCTAATGAAAAACTGTTTTTT.